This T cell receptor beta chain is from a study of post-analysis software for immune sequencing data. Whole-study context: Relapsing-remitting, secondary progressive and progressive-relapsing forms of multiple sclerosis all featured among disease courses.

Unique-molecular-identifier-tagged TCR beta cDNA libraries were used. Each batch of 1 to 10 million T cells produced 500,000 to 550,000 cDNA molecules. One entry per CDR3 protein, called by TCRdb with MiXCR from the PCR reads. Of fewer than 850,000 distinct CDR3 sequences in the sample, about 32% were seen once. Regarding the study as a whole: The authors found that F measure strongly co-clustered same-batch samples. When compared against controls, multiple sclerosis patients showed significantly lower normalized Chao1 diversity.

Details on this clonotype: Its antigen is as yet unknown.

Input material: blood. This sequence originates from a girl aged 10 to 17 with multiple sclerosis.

The CDR3 coding sequence is TGTGCCAGCAGCCCTCAGGGGGGCAGGGTTTCACCCCTCCACTTT. It specifies CASSPQGGRVSPLHF. This chain uses TRBV7-2 with TRBJ1-6, with TRBD1 matching 7 bases. CDR3 length: 15 residues. V lost 5 bases and J lost 9; bases outside the gene matches: 10. CDR1 and CDR2 from the germline V gene are SGHTA and FQGNSA. Using reference TRBV7-2 and TRBJ1-6 for the parts outside the CDR3, the full variable domain is GAGVSQSPSNKVTEKGKDVELRCDPISGHTALYWYRQSLGQGLEFLIYFQGNSAPDKSGLPSDRFSAERTGGSVSTLTIQRTQQEDSAVYLCASSPQGGRVSPLHFGNGTRLTVT.